The sequence of this T cell receptor beta chain was determined in a study of CD8+ T cells in alopecia areata. Extraction and reverse transcription of RNA yielded cDNA as the sequencing template. Clones were read by immunoSEQ multiplex PCR, and TCRdb kept only the in-frame ones, dropping some. The table shows 150,000 or so clones, with over 80% occurring only once. Germline-derived CDR1 and CDR2 are MNHEY and SVGAGI. The V end was cut by 0 bases, the J end by 2 bases, with 11 bases between. This CDR3 contains 16 residues. This clone was detected a few times. V usage is TRBV6-5 and J usage is TRBJ1-5, with D tentatively TRBD1 (5 bases). Material: CD8+ T cells sorted from blood, obtained at week 0. The clonotype was recovered from a human donor with alopecia areata. CDR3 loop: CASSYSRLGGNQPQHF. In DNA, the CDR3 is TGTGCCAGCAGTTACTCGAGGTTGGGGGGCAATCAGCCCCAGCATTTT.